The 8 T cell receptor beta chains presented below share a single source sample, sequenced in a study of T cell repertoires in cytomegalovirus infection. From the reads, TCRdb called clonotypes with MiXCR, one entry per CDR3 protein. The sample has under 800,000 distinct CDR3 sequences; 20% to 25% are singletons. Sample: CD8+ T cells from PBMCs. These receptors all come from a human donor in good health (CMV status not recorded). Some clones in this sample may be carry-over from other donors' samples.

The V call is TRBV20-1, the J call TRBJ2-5, with no clear D. The V and J ends lost 7 bases and 5 bases respectively, with 8 bases between them. This CDR3 spans 10 amino acids. The V gene's germline CDR1 is DFQATT and CDR2 SNEGSKA (reference sequence). CDR3 DNA: TGCAGTGGGATCGGTGAGACCCAGTACTTC. Its protein is CSGIGETQYF.

This clonotype was detected ten times or more. The V call is TRBV7-9, the J call TRBJ1-2, with D tentatively TRBD1 (6 bases). Germline CDR1 is SEHNR and CDR2 is FQNEAQ (reference sequence). The CDR3 length is 12 residues. V lost 6 bases and J lost 6, with 11 bases in between. The CDR3 loop reads CASRQGSNGYTF. DNA for the CDR3: TGTGCCAGCAGACAGGGTTCGAATGGCTACACCTTC.

The chain recombines TRBV4-1 with TRBJ1-4; D not resolved. Germline V CDR1 and CDR2: MGHRA, YSYEKL. Between the trimmed V and J ends, which lost 1 base and 8 bases, there was a span of 5 bases. The CDR3 consists of 12 residues. CDR3 in DNA: TGCGCCAGCAGCCAAGGGAAAGAAAAACTGTTTTTT. Its translation: CASSQGKEKLFF.

The chain recombines TRBV9 with TRBJ1-1; unclear D gene. This CDR3 contains 14 residues. Germline V gene sequence: CDR1 SGDLS, CDR2 YYNGEE. V was shortened by 0 bases and J by 6 bases, with 12 bases between the two germline ends. CDR3 DNA: TGTGCCAGCAGCGTAGTCGGCCGGTTCTCTGAAGCTTTCTTT. This encodes CASSVVGRFSEAFF.

This clonotype was seen more than once but under ten times. The chain carries TRBV5-5 and TRBJ2-5, with 10 positions matching TRBD1. This CDR3 contains 14 residues. After removal of 6 bases from V and 4 bases from J, the junction contained 6 bases not matched to a gene. Germline CDR1 reads SGHKS; CDR2 reads YYEKEE (reference sequence). The CDR3 nucleotides are TGTGCCAGCACCTCCGGGGACAGGGGAGAGACCCAGTACTTC. Translating gives CASTSGDRGETQYF.

The V and J genes are TRBV6-2 or TRBV6-3 and TRBJ1-5; D may be TRBD1 (6 bases). This CDR3 has 18 residues. V gave up 7 bases and J gave up 0 bases, with 22 bases separating them. CDR1 and CDR2 (germline): MNHEY, SVGEGT. The CDR3: CASTPFDRTEFSNQPQHF. CDR3 in DNA: TGTGCCAGCACCCCCTTCGACAGGACCGAATTTAGCAATCAGCCCCAGCATTTT.

This clonotype was observed at least ten times. The chain carries TRBV7-9 and TRBJ1-5; D not certain. V gave up 0 bases and J gave up 5 bases, with 5 bases separating them. This CDR3 spans 13 amino acids. Germline CDR1 reads SEHNR; CDR2 reads FQNEAQ (reference sequence). The CDR3 reads CASSLALDQPQHF. The CDR3 DNA follows: TGTGCCAGCAGCTTAGCGCTGGATCAGCCCCAGCATTTT.

V and J are TRBV7-8 and TRBJ1-4; D perhaps matches TRBD1 (6 bases). The CDR3 length is 15 residues. Germline CDR1 reads SGHVS; CDR2 reads FQNEAQ. Trimming shortened V by 5 bases and J by 7 bases, and 17 bases separated the two germline ends. This CDR3 is CASSQLGGVGEKLFF. Written as DNA, the CDR3 is TGTGCCAGCAGCCAACTCGGGGGCGTGGGTGAAAAACTGTTTTTT.